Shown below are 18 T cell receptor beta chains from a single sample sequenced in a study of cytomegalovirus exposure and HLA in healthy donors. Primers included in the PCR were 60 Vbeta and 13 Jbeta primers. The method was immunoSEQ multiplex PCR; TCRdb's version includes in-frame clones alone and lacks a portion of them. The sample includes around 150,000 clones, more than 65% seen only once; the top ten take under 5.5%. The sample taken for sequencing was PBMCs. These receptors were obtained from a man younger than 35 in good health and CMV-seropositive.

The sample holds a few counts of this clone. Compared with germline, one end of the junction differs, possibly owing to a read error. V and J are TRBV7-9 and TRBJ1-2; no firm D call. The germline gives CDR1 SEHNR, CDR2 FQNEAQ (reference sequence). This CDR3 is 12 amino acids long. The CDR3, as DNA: TGTTCCAGCAGCTCCCGGGTCTATGGCTACACCTTC. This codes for CSSSSRVYGYTF.

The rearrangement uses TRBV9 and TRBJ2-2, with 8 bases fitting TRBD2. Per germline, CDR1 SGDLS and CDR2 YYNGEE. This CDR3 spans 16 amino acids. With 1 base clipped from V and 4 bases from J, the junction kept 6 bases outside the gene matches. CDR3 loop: CASSVRSGSGTGELFF. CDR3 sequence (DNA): TGTGCCAGCAGCGTACGAAGCGGGAGTGGCACCGGGGAGCTGTTTTTT.

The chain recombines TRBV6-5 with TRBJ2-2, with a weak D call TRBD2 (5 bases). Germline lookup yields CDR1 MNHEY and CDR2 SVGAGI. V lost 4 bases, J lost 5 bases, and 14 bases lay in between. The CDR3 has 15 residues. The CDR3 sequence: CASSLAPNPTGELFF. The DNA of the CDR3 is TGTGCCAGCAGTTTAGCGCCCAACCCAACCGGGGAGCTGTTTTTT.

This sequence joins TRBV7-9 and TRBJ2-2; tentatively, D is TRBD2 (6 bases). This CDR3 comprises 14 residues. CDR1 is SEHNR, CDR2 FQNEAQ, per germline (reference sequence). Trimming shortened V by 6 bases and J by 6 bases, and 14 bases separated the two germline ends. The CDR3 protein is CASRSIGGAGELFF. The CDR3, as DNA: TGTGCCAGCAGGTCGATAGGCGGGGCCGGGGAGCTGTTTTTT.

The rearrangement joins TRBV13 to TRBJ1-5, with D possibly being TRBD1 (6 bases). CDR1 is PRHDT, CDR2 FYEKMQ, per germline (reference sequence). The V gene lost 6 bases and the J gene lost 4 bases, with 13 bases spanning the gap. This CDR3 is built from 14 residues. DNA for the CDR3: TGTGCCAGCAGACAGGGACAAGGTAATCAGCCCCAGCATTTT. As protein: CASRQGQGNQPQHF.

CDR3 residues: CASSLAAGGGEQYV. The CDR3 region has the DNA TGCGCCAGCAGCTTGGCCGCAGGGGGCGGCGAGCAGTACGTC. The chain carries TRBV5-1 and TRBJ2-7; 8 bases fit TRBD1. J was trimmed by 6 bases and V by 0 bases; bases with no gene match: 5. The CDR3 sequence is 14 residues long. Germline V lookup: CDR1 SGHRS, CDR2 YFSETQ.

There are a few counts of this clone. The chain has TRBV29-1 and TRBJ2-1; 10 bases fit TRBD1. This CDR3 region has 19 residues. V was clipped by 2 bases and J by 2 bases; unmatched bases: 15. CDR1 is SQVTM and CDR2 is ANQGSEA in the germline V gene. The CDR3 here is CSVEWQNAAGQGTYNEQFF. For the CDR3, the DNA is TGCAGCGTTGAATGGCAGAATGCAGCGGGACAGGGGACCTACAATGAGCAGTTCTTC.

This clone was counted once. CDR3 amino acids: CASSYPGGGTEAFF. CDR3 in DNA: TGTGCCAGCAGTTACCCTGGGGGGGGGACTGAAGCTTTCTTT. The V and J genes are TRBV6-5 and TRBJ1-1, with D possibly matching TRBD1 (5 bases). The CDR3 sequence is 14 residues long. Between the trimmed V and J ends, which lost 2 bases and 5 bases, there was a span of 12 bases. Germline V gene lookup returns CDR1 MNHEY and CDR2 SVGAGI.

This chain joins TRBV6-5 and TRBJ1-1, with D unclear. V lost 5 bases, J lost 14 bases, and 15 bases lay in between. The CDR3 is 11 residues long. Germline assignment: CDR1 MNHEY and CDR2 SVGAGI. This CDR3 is CASSPGIQLFF. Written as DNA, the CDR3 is TGTGCCAGCAGTCCAGGCATCCAGCTGTTCTTT.

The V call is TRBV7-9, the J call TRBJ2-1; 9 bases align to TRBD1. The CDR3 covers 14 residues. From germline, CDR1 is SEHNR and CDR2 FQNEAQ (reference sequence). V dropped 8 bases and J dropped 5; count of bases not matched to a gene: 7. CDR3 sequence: CASRGWDRDNEQFF. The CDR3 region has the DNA TGTGCCAGCCGCGGGTGGGACAGGGACAATGAGCAGTTCTTC.

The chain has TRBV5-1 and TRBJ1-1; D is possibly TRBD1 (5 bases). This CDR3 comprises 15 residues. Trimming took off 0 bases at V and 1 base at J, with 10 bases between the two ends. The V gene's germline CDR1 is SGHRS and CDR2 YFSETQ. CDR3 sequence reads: CASSLAGRENTEAFF. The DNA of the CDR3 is TGCGCCAGCAGCTTGGCCGGCAGGGAGAACACTGAAGCTTTCTTT.

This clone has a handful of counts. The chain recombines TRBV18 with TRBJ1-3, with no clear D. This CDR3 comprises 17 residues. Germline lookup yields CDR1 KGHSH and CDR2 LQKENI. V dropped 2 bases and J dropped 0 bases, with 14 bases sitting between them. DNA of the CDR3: TGTGCCAGCTCACCAATTGGGAGCGGGAACTCTGGAAACACCATATATTTT. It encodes CASSPIGSGNSGNTIYF. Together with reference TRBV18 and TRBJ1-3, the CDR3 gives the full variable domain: NAGVMQNPRHLVRRRGQEARLRCSPMKGHSHVYWYRQLPEEGLKFMVYLQKENIIDESGMPKERFSAEFPKEGPSILRIQQVVRGDSAAYFCASSPIGSGNSGNTIYFGEGSWLTVV.

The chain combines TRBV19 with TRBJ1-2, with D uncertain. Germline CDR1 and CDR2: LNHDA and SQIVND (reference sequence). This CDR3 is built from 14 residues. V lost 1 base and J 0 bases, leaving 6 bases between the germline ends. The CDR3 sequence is CASSIARANYGYTF. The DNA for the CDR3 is TGTGCCAGTAGTATAGCTCGAGCTAACTATGGCTACACCTTC.

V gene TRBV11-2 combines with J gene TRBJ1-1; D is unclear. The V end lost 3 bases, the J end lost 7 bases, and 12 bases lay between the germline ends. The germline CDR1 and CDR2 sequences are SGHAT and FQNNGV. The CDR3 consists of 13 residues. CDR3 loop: CASSFVERVEAFF. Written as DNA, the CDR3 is TGTGCCAGCAGCTTCGTGGAGCGGGTTGAAGCTTTCTTT.

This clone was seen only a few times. CDR3 sequence reads: CASSFRGVGYTF. CDR3 DNA: TGTGCCAGCAGCTTCAGGGGAGTAGGCTACACCTTC. This chain links TRBV5-4 with TRBJ1-2, with D possibly matching TRBD1 (6 bases). CDR1 SGHNT and CDR2 YYREEE come from the germline V gene (reference sequence). The CDR3 is 12 residues long. With 2 bases removed from V and 8 bases from J, the gap between germline ends came to 10 bases.

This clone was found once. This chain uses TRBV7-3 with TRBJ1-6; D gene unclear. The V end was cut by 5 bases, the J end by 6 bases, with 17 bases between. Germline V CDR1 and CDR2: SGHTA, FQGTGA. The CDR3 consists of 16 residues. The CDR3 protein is CASSRMAGRTNSPLHF. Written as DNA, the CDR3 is TGTGCCAGCAGCCGAATGGCGGGAAGGACTAATTCACCCCTCCACTTT.

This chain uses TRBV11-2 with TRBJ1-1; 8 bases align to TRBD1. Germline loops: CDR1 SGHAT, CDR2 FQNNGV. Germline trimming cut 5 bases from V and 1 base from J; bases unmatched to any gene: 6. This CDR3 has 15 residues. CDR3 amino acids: CASSLDRGGNTEAFF. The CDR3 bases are TGTGCCAGCAGCCTTGACAGGGGCGGGAACACTGAAGCTTTCTTT.

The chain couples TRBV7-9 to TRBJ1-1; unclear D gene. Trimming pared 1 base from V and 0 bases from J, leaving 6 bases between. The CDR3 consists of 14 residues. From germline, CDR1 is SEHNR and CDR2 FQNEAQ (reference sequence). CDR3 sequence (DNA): TGTGCCAGCAGCTTAGGAGGGTTGAACACTGAAGCTTTCTTT. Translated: CASSLGGLNTEAFF. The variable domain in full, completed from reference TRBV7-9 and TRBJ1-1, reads DTGVSQNPRHKITKRGQNVTFRCDPISEHNRLYWYRQTLGQGPEFLTYFQNEAQLEKSRLLSDRFSAERPKGSFSTLEIQRTEQGDSAMYLCASSLGGLNTEAFFGQGTRLTVV.